The T cell receptor (beta chain) under discussion was sequenced for a study of sequential checkpoint blockade in melanoma (dated by TCRdb to the late 2010s). About the investigation overall: Using 1:1 randomization, the trial assigned patients either to first-line nivolumab followed by ipilimumab (arm A) or to ipilimumab followed by nivolumab (arm B). Maintenance nivolumab came after both trial sequences. DNA from about 90 pretreatment melanoma tumor samples underwent TCRbeta immunosequencing. For approximately 20 patients, matched tumor biopsies were taken both before treatment and at week 13, after single-agent nivolumab (arm A) or ipilimumab (arm B). Roughly 80% of the matched tumor biopsy pairs taken before and after treatment were from the same lesion.

This clone is regarded as medium-sized (0.01 to 0.1%). It has no known antigen specificity. The sample holds no much larger clone one base away, and base qualities are not on file. The immunoSEQ Assay was used to immunosequence TCRbeta CDR3 regions from genomic DNA. Before high-throughput sequencing, genomic DNA was amplified using bias-controlled multiplex PCR. Concerning the study's data processing: To quantify the absolute abundance of each unique TCRbeta CDR3 region, the sequences were collapsed and filtered. Clonality, defined as 1 minus Pielou's evenness, was calculated using only productive rearrangements. Tumor T-cell fraction was computed by normalizing TCRbeta template counts to usable DNA, estimated from several housekeeping genes. A previously published method was used to identify clones with significantly greater frequencies in on-treatment samples than in baseline samples. TCRdb provides this immuneACCESS table in a form limited to in-frame rearrangements. Some clones are lacking; in checked studies, under half of them reflect an unresolved V gene, and why the rest are absent is not known. V, J and clone size were drawn from that table, and D and trimming were deduced from the DNA. The sample records approximately 2,500 clones, roughly 19% of which are singletons. The ten most abundant clones make up around 16% of the sample.

The treatment or condition label, as the study defines it: randomized to nivolumab then ipilimumab (arm A) or the reverse (arm B). None of the patients in the trial had previously been given DNA-damaging chemotherapy. Samples came from patients with melanoma in CheckMate 064, a randomized, open-label phase II trial of sequential checkpoint blockade. Genomic DNA from formalin-fixed paraffin-embedded (FFPE) tissue samples served as the input for tumor TCR sequencing. Findings and caveats that apply to the study as a whole: Achieving clinical benefit was about 30 times more likely for patients whose tumor T-cell fraction and clonality increased by week 13. The response-prediction model combining TCR metrics and mutation burden needs validation in larger, independent patient cohorts. In the nivolumab-first arm (arm A), pretreatment tumor TIL clonality was associated with response (P = .04). Within-arm analyses of tumor T-cell fraction were constrained by small sample sizes and reduced statistical power. PD-L1 staining and CD8+ T-cell counts correlated with tumor T-cell fraction and clonality, whereas mutational load did not.

V lost 0 bases and J lost 1 base, and the count of bases not matched to a germline gene is 3. The CDR3 has 15 amino acids, counting the end cysteine and phenylalanine. The kept DNA is CDR3 alone, 45 bases in frame from the first base. CDR1 and CDR2 are read off the germline V gene as SGDLS and YYNGEE. The TCR comes from a human donor with melanoma. The rearranged chain carries TRBV9 and TRBJ2-5, with 7 bases aligning to TRBD1. Sequenced here: tumor tissue (inferred from file names), sampled from a patient given nivolumab and ipilimumab in sequence. Here the CDR3 is given as CASSVGGQFQETQYF. The nucleotide sequence is TGTGCCAGCAGCGTAGGGGGACAGTTCCAAGAGACCCAGTACTTC.